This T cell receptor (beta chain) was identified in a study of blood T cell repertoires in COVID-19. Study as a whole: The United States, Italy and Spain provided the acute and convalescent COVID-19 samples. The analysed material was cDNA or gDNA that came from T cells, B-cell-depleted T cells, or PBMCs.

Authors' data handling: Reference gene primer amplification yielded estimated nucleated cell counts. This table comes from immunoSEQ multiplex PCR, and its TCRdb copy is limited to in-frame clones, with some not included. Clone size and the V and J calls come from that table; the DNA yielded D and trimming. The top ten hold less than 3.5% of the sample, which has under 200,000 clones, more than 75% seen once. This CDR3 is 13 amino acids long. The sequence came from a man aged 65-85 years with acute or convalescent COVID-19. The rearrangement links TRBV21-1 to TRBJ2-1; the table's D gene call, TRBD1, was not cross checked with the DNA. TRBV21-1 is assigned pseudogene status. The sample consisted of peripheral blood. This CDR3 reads CASTRDRAYEQFF. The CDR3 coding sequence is TGTGCCAGCACCCGGGACAGGGCCTATGAGCAGTTCTTC.